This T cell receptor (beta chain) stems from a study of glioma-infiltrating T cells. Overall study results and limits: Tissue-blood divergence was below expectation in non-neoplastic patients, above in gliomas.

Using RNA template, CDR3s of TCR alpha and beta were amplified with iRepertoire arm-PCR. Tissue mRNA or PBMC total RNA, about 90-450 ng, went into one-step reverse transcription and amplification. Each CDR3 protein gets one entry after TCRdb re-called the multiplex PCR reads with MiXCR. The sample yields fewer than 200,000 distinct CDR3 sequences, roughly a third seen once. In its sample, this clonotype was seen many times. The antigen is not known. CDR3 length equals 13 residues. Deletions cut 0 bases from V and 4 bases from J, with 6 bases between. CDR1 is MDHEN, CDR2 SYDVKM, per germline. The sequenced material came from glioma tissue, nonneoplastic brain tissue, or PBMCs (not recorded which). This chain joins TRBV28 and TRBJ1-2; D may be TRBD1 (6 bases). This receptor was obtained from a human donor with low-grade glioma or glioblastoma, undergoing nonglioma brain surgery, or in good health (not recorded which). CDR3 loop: CASSLWGAYGYTF. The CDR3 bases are TGTGCCAGCAGTTTATGGGGGGCCTATGGCTACACCTTC.